The 28 T cell receptor beta chains below were found in one sample sequenced in a study of PD-L1 blockade in urothelial cancer. Profiled with immunoSEQ multiplex PCR; TCRdb holds only in-frame clones, not every one. The sample has roughly 56,000 clones, roughly four fifths seen once. This specimen consisted of PBMCs, obtained around atezolizumab (anti-PD-L1) treatment. All receptors derive from a man between 65 and 79 years old with urothelial cancer.

The chain carries TRBV19 and TRBJ2-1; maybe TRBD2 (5 bases). Trimming cost V 4 bases and J 0 bases, with 7 bases left between them. The CDR3 runs 14 residues. Germline-derived CDR1 and CDR2 are LNHDA and SQIVND (reference sequence). The CDR3 nucleotides read TGTGCCAGTAGTAAAAGCGGCTCCTACAATGAGCAGTTCTTC. Encoded protein: CASSKSGSYNEQFF.

The rearrangement uses TRBV28 and TRBJ2-3, with D possibly being TRBD2 (6 bases). Trimming took 7 bases from V and 4 from J, leaving 18 bases between them. This CDR3 has 15 residues. Germline-derived CDR1 and CDR2 are MDHEN and SYDVKM. The CDR3 spells CASITGGRGPDTQYF. CDR3 DNA: TGTGCCAGCATCACTGGAGGGAGAGGCCCAGATACGCAGTATTTT.

The V gene is TRBV5-4, the J gene TRBJ1-1; the D gene is possibly TRBD1 (6 bases). Between the trimmed V and J ends, which lost 3 bases and 1 base, there was a span of 19 bases. Per the germline V gene, CDR1 is SGHNT and CDR2 is YYREEE (reference sequence). CDR3 length: 17 amino acids. The CDR3 DNA follows: TGTGCCAGCAGCTCCGGACAGTCAGCCTTCCCGAACACTGAAGCTTTCTTT. Translated, it gives CASSSGQSAFPNTEAFF. Drawing the rest from reference TRBV5-4 and TRBJ1-1, the complete variable domain is ETGVTQSPTHLIKTRGQQVTLRCSSQSGHNTVSWYQQALGQGPQFIFQYYREEENGRGNFPPRFSGLQFPNYSSELNVNALELDDSALYLCASSSGQSAFPNTEAFFGQGTRLTVV.

The chain employs TRBV7-2 and TRBJ1-5; a weak D match, TRBD1 (5 bases). The CDR3 has 14 amino acids. Trimming shortened V by 1 base and J by 2 bases, and 6 bases separated the two germline ends. Germline-derived CDR1 and CDR2 are SGHTA and FQGNSA. CDR3 coding DNA: TGTGCCAGCAGCTTAGTCAGGGGCAATCAGCCCCAGCATTTT. Encoded protein: CASSLVRGNQPQHF.

V is TRBV7-8 and J is TRBJ2-2; 7 bases are a match to TRBD1. V was pared by 5 bases and J by 7 bases, with 13 bases of the junction left unmatched. CDR1 and CDR2 (germline): SGHVS, FQNEAQ. The CDR3 totals 16 residues. The CDR3 region is CASSRTITGVNGELFF. CDR3 nucleotide sequence: TGTGCCAGCAGCCGTACTATTACAGGGGTCAACGGGGAGCTGTTTTTT.

This clone was seen only once. J is TRBJ1-3 and V is TRBV28; 8 bases map to TRBD1. Germline V lookup: CDR1 MDHEN, CDR2 SYDVKM. This CDR3 comprises 16 residues. The V and J ends lost 5 bases and 2 bases, in that order; junction bases with no gene match: 8. CDR3 bases: TGTGCCAGCAGTCCTCTCTCAGGGGGCCCTGGAAACACCATATATTTT. Its translation is CASSPLSGGPGNTIYF.

This clone was recorded only once. J is TRBJ2-7 and V is TRBV6-1, with D possibly being TRBD2 (5 bases). Germline loops: CDR1 MNHNS, CDR2 SASEGT. The germline V and J ends were trimmed by 4 bases and 3 bases, with 10 bases remaining between them. The CDR3 loop spans 13 amino acids. CDR3 protein: CASSVNGNYEQYF. Written as DNA, the CDR3 is TGTGCCAGCAGTGTGAACGGGAACTACGAGCAGTACTTC.

The rearrangement uses TRBV18 and TRBJ2-2, with D maybe TRBD2 (5 bases). Germline loops: CDR1 KGHSH, CDR2 LQKENI. V was pared by 3 bases and J by 4 bases, with 15 bases between. This CDR3 spans 16 amino acids. The DNA of the CDR3 is TGTGCCAGCTCACCTAGTACTAGAAGAGGCACCGGGGAGCTGTTTTTT. The encoded protein is CASSPSTRRGTGELFF.

This chain links TRBV29-1 with TRBJ1-1; D is ambiguous. The CDR3 covers 12 residues. V dropped 3 bases and J dropped 5 bases, with 10 bases sitting between them. Germline-derived CDR1 and CDR2 are SQVTM and ANQGSEA. The CDR3 coding sequence is TGCAGCGTTGACCTGACGGGAACTGAAGCTTTCTTT. It is translated as CSVDLTGTEAFF. The whole variable domain, filled in from reference TRBV29-1 and TRBJ1-1, reads SAVISQKPSRDICQRGTSLTIQCQVDSQVTMMFWYRQQPGQSLTLIATANQGSEATYESGFVIDKFPISRPNLTFSTLTVSNMSPEDSSIYLCSVDLTGTEAFFGQGTRLTVV.

The chain recombines TRBV6-1 with TRBJ1-5; TRBD1 is a possible D gene (6 bases). This CDR3 is 13 amino acids long. Per germline, CDR1 MNHNS and CDR2 SASEGT. The ends were cut back, 6 bases at V and 2 bases at J, with 8 bases in the middle. The CDR3 DNA reads TGTGCCAGCAGGGACAGAGGCAATCAGCCCCAGCATTTT. Amino acids: CASRDRGNQPQHF.

The chain has TRBV6-5 and TRBJ1-4; TRBD1 might be the D (5 bases). The CDR3 has 16 amino acids. V was trimmed by 4 bases and J by 7 bases, leaving 19 bases between them. Germline assignment: CDR1 MNHEY and CDR2 SVGAGI. CDR3 bases: TGTGCCAGCAGTTCCCGAAGCGGGGCCCGGGGTGAAAAACTGTTTTTT. It specifies CASSSRSGARGEKLFF.

This clone was seen a few times. The chain couples TRBV6-1 to TRBJ2-1; D not resolved. The CDR3 extends over 18 amino acids. V shed 1 base and J shed 8 bases, with 24 bases lying between them. Germline CDR1 MNHNS, CDR2 SASEGT. CDR3 protein: CASSEVPPADMNRDEQFF. The CDR3 DNA follows: TGTGCCAGCAGTGAAGTCCCCCCGGCGGATATGAACCGAGATGAGCAGTTCTTC.

The chain couples TRBV18 to TRBJ2-1; 7 positions agree with TRBD1. The CDR3 consists of 15 residues. Germline CDR1 KGHSH, CDR2 LQKENI. V was pared by 3 bases and J by 9 bases, with 11 bases of the junction left unmatched. The CDR3 DNA reads as TGTGCCAGCTCACCCTTCCGGACAGGTTTCACTGAGCAGTTCTTC. As protein: CASSPFRTGFTEQFF.

The chain combines TRBV6-5 with TRBJ2-1; 9 bases agree with TRBD2. V shed 5 bases, J shed 2 bases, and the junction held 4 bases outside the gene matches. The germline gives CDR1 MNHEY, CDR2 SVGAGI. This CDR3 comprises 15 residues. CDR3 amino acids: CASSGGRAPYNEQFF. The CDR3 DNA follows: TGTGCCAGCAGTGGCGGGAGGGCCCCCTACAATGAGCAGTTCTTC.

This rearrangement joins TRBV7-6 to TRBJ2-2; TRBD1 agrees at 8 bases. There are 15 residues in the CDR3. The V and J ends lost 4 bases and 6 bases, in that order; junction bases with no gene match: 7. Germline lookup yields CDR1 SGHVS and CDR2 FNYEAQ. The CDR3 is CASSSFDRGAGELFF. In nucleotides, the CDR3 is TGTGCCAGCAGCTCCTTCGACAGGGGAGCCGGGGAGCTGTTTTTT.

The chain has TRBV4-2 and TRBJ2-1, with D maybe TRBD2 (5 bases). The germline CDR1 and CDR2 sequences are LGHNA and YNFKEQ. Deletions cut 0 bases from V and 6 bases from J, with 18 bases between. The CDR3 has 17 residues. DNA for the CDR3: TGTGCCAGCAGCCAAGAGCCCACCTGGACTGGGAGCAATGAGCAGTTCTTC. Residues: CASSQEPTWTGSNEQFF.

This clone has more than one count but fewer than ten. This rearrangement joins TRBV5-4 to TRBJ2-1, with a weak D call TRBD2 (5 bases). Trimming left V 0 bases short and J 0 bases short, with 7 bases between. The CDR3 covers 15 residues. CDR1 and CDR2 from the germline V gene are SGHNT and YYREEE (reference sequence). In DNA, the CDR3 is TGTGCCAGCAGCTTGGGTGGGAGCTCCTACAATGAGCAGTTCTTC. Amino acids: CASSLGGSSYNEQFF. Supplemented by reference TRBV5-4 and TRBJ2-1, the full variable domain reads ETGVTQSPTHLIKTRGQQVTLRCSSQSGHNTVSWYQQALGQGPQFIFQYYREEENGRGNFPPRFSGLQFPNYSSELNVNALELDDSALYLCASSLGGSSYNEQFFGPGTRLTVL.

The chain has TRBV29-1 and TRBJ2-1; 14 bases are shared with TRBD2. J was trimmed by 6 bases and V by 7 bases; bases with no gene match: 5. CDR1 SQVTM and CDR2 ANQGSEA come from the germline V gene. This CDR3 contains 14 residues. The CDR3 region is CSGRLAGGSNEQFF. The CDR3 coding sequence is TGCAGCGGACGACTAGCGGGAGGGAGCAATGAGCAGTTCTTC.

V and J are TRBV9 and TRBJ2-2, with 7 positions matching TRBD2. V lost 2 bases to trimming and J lost 5 bases; unmatched junction nucleotides: 3. Per the germline V gene, CDR1 is SGDLS and CDR2 is YYNGEE. This CDR3 is built from 14 residues. The CDR3 loop is CASSVSAGTGELFF. Written as DNA, the CDR3 is TGTGCCAGCAGCGTGTCAGCGGGGACCGGGGAGCTGTTTTTT.

This rearrangement joins TRBV13 to TRBJ2-2; TRBD2 agrees at 10 bases. This CDR3 is 17 amino acids long. V lost 4 bases to trimming and J lost 6 bases; unmatched junction nucleotides: 11. CDR1 is PRHDT and CDR2 is FYEKMQ in the germline V gene (reference sequence). In DNA form, the CDR3 reads TGTGCCAGCAGCTCCCTAGCGGGAGCAGTCTACGCCGGGGAGCTGTTTTTT. It codes for CASSSLAGAVYAGELFF.

The rearrangement joins TRBV5-4 to TRBJ2-1; D ambiguous. Per germline, CDR1 SGHNT and CDR2 YYREEE (reference sequence). V lost 0 bases, J lost 0 bases, and 10 bases lay in between. The CDR3 is 16 residues long. CDR3 sequence reads: CASSLDPSSSYNEQFF. CDR3 nucleotide sequence: TGTGCCAGCAGCTTGGACCCGAGTAGCTCCTACAATGAGCAGTTCTTC.

The V and J genes are TRBV11-3 and TRBJ2-3; no firm D call. Germline V gives CDR1 SGHNT, CDR2 YENEEA. The CDR3 loop spans 14 amino acids. Trimming pared 3 bases from V and 0 bases from J, leaving 7 bases between. CDR3 region: CASSLERSTDTQYF. CDR3 in DNA: TGTGCCAGCAGCTTGGAGCGAAGCACAGATACGCAGTATTTT. Combining the CDR3 with reference TRBV11-3 and TRBJ2-3 gives the whole variable domain EAGVVQSPRYKIIEKKQPVAFWCNPISGHNTLYWYLQNLGQGPELLIRYENEEAVDDSQLPKDRFSAERLKGVDSTLKIQPAELGDSAVYLCASSLERSTDTQYFGPGTRLTVL.

The chain recombines TRBV5-1 with TRBJ1-1; tentatively, D is TRBD1 (6 bases). The CDR3 is made up of 12 amino acids. V lost 5 bases and J 4 bases, leaving 9 bases between the germline ends. Germline assignment: CDR1 SGHRS and CDR2 YFSETQ. The CDR3 DNA reads TGCGCCAGCAGGGACAGTCCCACTGAAGCTTTCTTT. It translates to CASRDSPTEAFF.

The J gene is TRBJ1-4, the V gene TRBV7-6; D unclear. The CDR3 covers 14 residues. Trimming removed 2 bases from V and 5 bases from J, with 9 bases in between. The germline CDR1 and CDR2 sequences are SGHVS and FNYEAQ. The CDR3 sequence is CASSLLAGNEKLFF. The CDR3 DNA follows: TGTGCCAGCAGCTTATTGGCCGGGAATGAAAAACTGTTTTTT. The whole variable domain, remainder taken from reference TRBV7-6 and TRBJ1-4, is GAGVSQSPRYKVTKRGQDVALRCDPISGHVSLYWYRQALGQGPEFLTYFNYEAQQDKSGLPNDRFSAERPEGSISTLTIQRTEQRDSAMYRCASSLLAGNEKLFFGSGTQLSVL.

The CDR3 loop reads CASSTLGQGLQPQHF. CDR3 nucleotide sequence: TGTGCCAGTAGCACCCTGGGACAGGGGCTGCAGCCCCAGCATTTT. The chain uses TRBV19 and TRBJ1-5, with 10 bases fitting TRBD1. The germline V gene encodes CDR1 LNHDA and CDR2 SQIVND (reference sequence). The V and J ends lost 6 bases and 7 bases, in that order; junction bases with no gene match: 9. The CDR3 covers 15 residues.

The V and J genes are TRBV19 and TRBJ2-2; D not resolved. This CDR3 is 12 amino acids long. With 7 bases removed from V and 1 base from J, the gap between germline ends came to 4 bases. Germline values: CDR1 LNHDA, CDR2 SQIVND (reference sequence). The CDR3 here is CASNKNTGELFF. The CDR3 coding sequence is TGTGCCAGTAATAAGAACACCGGGGAGCTGTTTTTT.

This clone was counted only a few times. The chain has TRBV7-2 and TRBJ2-1, with D possibly TRBD1 on 6 matching bases. CDR3 length equals 16 residues. V lost 1 base and J lost 6, with 16 bases in between. Germline CDR1 SGHTA, CDR2 FQGNSA. The CDR3 DNA is TGTGCCAGCAGCTTAGGTCGGGACATCTACACCAATGAGCAGTTCTTC. Translation gives CASSLGRDIYTNEQFF.

This clone was seen more than once but under ten times. The rearrangement links TRBV7-9 to TRBJ1-1; a weak D match, TRBD1 (5 bases). Germline CDR1 reads SEHNR; CDR2 reads FQNEAQ (reference sequence). Trimming took off 0 bases at V and 1 base at J, with 9 bases between the two ends. CDR3 length equals 15 residues. The CDR3 coding sequence is TGTGCCAGCAGCTTAGCCCGGACACGGAACACTGAAGCTTTCTTT. Protein: CASSLARTRNTEAFF.